These 31 T cell receptor beta chains came from one sample sequenced in a study of metastatic and nonmetastatic thyroid tumors. TCRdb called clones again from the PCR reads with MiXCR. The sample shows about 40,000 clones, roughly 12% of them seen only once. None of the patients had undergone any treatment ahead of thyroid surgery. Input material: blood. The receptor set was obtained from a female donor with papillary thyroid cancer or a benign thyroid nodule (not recorded which). Some clones in this sample may be carry-over from other donors' samples.

This clone was seen at least ten times. The chain carries TRBV2 and TRBJ1-2; D gene unclear. The ends were cut back, 1 base at V and 4 bases at J, with 4 bases in the middle. This CDR3 spans 12 amino acids. CDR1 is SNHLY, CDR2 FYNNEI, per germline. The CDR3 DNA sequence: TGTGCCAGCAGTGAAGGGTTCTATGGCTACACCTTC. Residues: CASSEGFYGYTF.

This clone was seen at least ten times. The chain couples TRBV9 to TRBJ2-1; D unresolved. This CDR3 region has 15 residues. V was pared by 0 bases and J by 2 bases, with 9 bases between. From germline, CDR1 is SGDLS and CDR2 YYNGEE. CDR3 protein: CASSVGASTYNEQFF. The CDR3 DNA reads TGTGCCAGCAGCGTAGGGGCGTCGACCTACAATGAGCAGTTCTTC.

This clone was observed a handful of times. This chain links TRBV6-1 with TRBJ1-5, with a possible D match to TRBD1 (5 bases). The CDR3 sequence is 16 residues long. V lost 6 bases and J lost 4, with 19 bases in between. Germline V CDR1 and CDR2: MNHNS, SASEGT. The CDR3 DNA reads TGTGCCAGCAGCGCTGCTGTAGGGCAGGGTAATCAGCCCCAGCATTTT. Its protein is CASSAAVGQGNQPQHF.

As for this clone: A much more abundant neighbour one base away suggests this may be a read error. Other nucleotide sequences from this sample produce the same CDR3. The J gene is TRBJ2-5, the V gene TRBV13; D unresolved. Germline-derived CDR1 and CDR2 are PRHDT and FYEKMQ (reference sequence). Trimming stripped 3 bases from V and 5 bases from J, with 7 bases between. The CDR3 extends over 12 amino acids. The CDR3 DNA reads TGTGCCAGCAGCTTGGTAGTGGAGACCCAGTACTTC. Translation gives CASSLVVETQYF.

This clone showed up just a few times. This sequence joins TRBV27 and TRBJ2-1; 14 positions match TRBD2. Losses at the gene ends were 6 bases for V and 6 bases for J; bases not matched to a gene: 7. In germline, CDR1 is MNHEY, CDR2 SMNVEV (reference sequence). The CDR3 contains 16 residues. For the CDR3, the DNA is TGTGCCAGCAGCTCCCGACTAGCGGGAGGGCCCAATGAGCAGTTCTTC. Amino acid sequence: CASSSRLAGGPNEQFF.

As regards this clone: A much larger clone sits a single nucleotide away, making a read error possible. The chain links TRBV18 to TRBJ2-7; D uncertain. CDR1 is KGHSH and CDR2 is LQKENI in the germline V gene. The CDR3 loop spans 14 amino acids. The CDR3 spells CASSPSQEFYDQYF. DNA for the CDR3: TGTGCCAGCTCACCATCCCAGGAGTTCTACGATCAGTACTTC.

This clone was seen ten or more times. V and J are TRBV20-1 and TRBJ2-3; a weak D match, TRBD2 (6 bases). CDR1 and CDR2 (germline): DFQATT, SNEGSKA (reference sequence). CDR3 size: 14 residues. The CDR3 DNA follows: TGCAGCCCGCTAGCGCCGGGCATCACAGATACGCAGTATTTT. As protein: CSPLAPGITDTQYF.

The table lists this clone with many counts. V gene TRBV28 combines with J gene TRBJ2-7; 10 bases map to TRBD1. This CDR3 is 12 amino acids long. V shed 8 bases, J shed 6 bases, and the junction held 4 bases outside the gene matches. CDR1 and CDR2 from the germline V gene are MDHEN and SYDVKM. The CDR3 DNA reads TGTGCCAGCCGGAGGGACAGGGGCGAGCAGTACTTC. Its translation is CASRRDRGEQYF.

The sample holds many counts of this clone. This sample also contains other DNA sequences that code for the same CDR3. V gene TRBV27 combines with J gene TRBJ2-4; TRBD1 matches 8 bases. J lost 8 bases, V lost 2 bases, and 23 bases had no gene match. This CDR3 is built from 20 residues. The germline gives CDR1 MNHEY, CDR2 SMNVEV (reference sequence). In DNA form, the CDR3 reads TGTGCCAGCAGTTTACCTCAGGGGGCGCAACTGTCGCTTCTTACTGACATTCAGTACTTC. Its translation: CASSLPQGAQLSLLTDIQYF.

This clone was detected ten times or more. The gene calls are TRBV27 and TRBJ1-5, with D unresolved. The germline gives CDR1 MNHEY, CDR2 SMNVEV (reference sequence). Trimming took 2 bases from V and 4 from J, leaving 12 bases between them. The CDR3 covers 15 residues. Here the CDR3 reads CASSLGRGLNQPQHF. The CDR3 DNA is TGTGCCAGCAGTTTAGGGAGAGGGCTAAATCAGCCCCAGCATTTT.

This clone was recorded many times. V gene TRBV6-1 combines with J gene TRBJ1-3; D possibly corresponds to TRBD1 (5 bases). Germline CDR1 is MNHNS and CDR2 is SASEGT. V was trimmed by 1 base and J by 0 bases, leaving 19 bases between them. CDR3 length: 19 amino acids. DNA for the CDR3: TGTGCCAGCAGTGAAGGGCTGGGGGTAGGGGACCTCTCTGGAAACACCATATATTTT. This codes for CASSEGLGVGDLSGNTIYF.

V is TRBV6-2 or TRBV6-3 and J is TRBJ1-2; no clear D gene. V was trimmed by 4 bases and J by 10 bases, leaving 16 bases between them. Germline values: CDR1 MNHEY, CDR2 SVGEGT. This CDR3 region has 13 residues. CDR3 amino acids: CASSFVGKYFYTF. CDR3 coding DNA: TGTGCCAGCAGTTTTGTAGGGAAGTATTTCTACACCTTC.

There are many counts of this clone. V usage is TRBV6-4 and J usage is TRBJ2-5; D possibly corresponds to TRBD2 (5 bases). The CDR3 contains 14 residues. Germline CDR1 is MRHNA and CDR2 is SNTAGT. Trimming cost V 9 bases and J 3 bases, with 17 bases left between them. CDR3 sequence reads: CASIPRAAEETQYF. The CDR3 DNA reads TGTGCCAGTATCCCCCGAGCGGCCGAAGAGACCCAGTACTTC.

This clone was recorded many times. The rearrangement uses TRBV7-8 and TRBJ1-5; 7 bases fit TRBD1. Germline V gene data show CDR1 as SGHVS and CDR2 as FQNEAQ. This CDR3 has 15 residues. J was trimmed by 3 bases and V by 1 base; bases with no gene match: 3. CDR3 sequence reads: CASSLVRGFNQPQHF. The CDR3 region has the DNA TGTGCCAGCAGCTTAGTCAGGGGGTTCAATCAGCCCCAGCATTTT.

This clone was recorded at least ten times. The chain uses TRBV6-5 and TRBJ1-3, with D uncertain. The germline V gene encodes CDR1 MNHEY and CDR2 SVGAGI. With 4 bases removed from V and 0 bases from J, the gap between germline ends came to 16 bases. CDR3 size: 17 residues. CDR3 sequence (DNA): TGTGCCAGCAGTTCCCCCTTCGGAGTTAACTCTGGAAACACCATATATTTT. It encodes CASSSPFGVNSGNTIYF.

This clone has at least ten counts. This chain links TRBV27 with TRBJ2-7; 7 bases line up with TRBD1. V gave up 3 bases and J gave up 3 bases; unmatched junction bases: 11. The CDR3 runs 16 residues. Germline V gives CDR1 MNHEY, CDR2 SMNVEV (reference sequence). The CDR3 DNA reads as TGTGCCAGCAGTTTTACGGCACCGACAGGGCGCTACGAGCAGTACTTC. It translates to CASSFTAPTGRYEQYF.

The table lists this clone with many counts. The J gene is TRBJ2-1, the V gene TRBV7-9; 11 nucleotides align to TRBD1. This CDR3 spans 14 amino acids. V shed 7 bases and J 9 bases; nucleotides not matched to a gene: 8. CDR1 is SEHNR and CDR2 is FQNEAQ in the germline V gene (reference sequence). The CDR3 sequence is CASTPDRGLSEQFF. The CDR3 DNA is TGTGCCAGCACCCCGGACAGGGGGCTTTCTGAGCAGTTCTTC.

This clone has more than one count but fewer than ten. J is TRBJ2-7 and V is TRBV6-5, with 10 bases identical to TRBD1. Germline-derived CDR1 and CDR2 are MNHEY and SVGAGI. J was trimmed by 6 bases and V by 4 bases; bases with no gene match: 6. This CDR3 region has 14 residues. In nucleotides, the CDR3 is TGTGCCAGCAGTTCCGGGACAGGGGTGACCGAGCAGTACTTC. This codes for CASSSGTGVTEQYF.

This clone was seen ten or more times. The CDR3 region has the DNA TGTGCCAGCTCACCACTACTACAGGGGGGCTCTGGAAACACCATATATTTT. Encoded protein: CASSPLLQGGSGNTIYF. V and J are TRBV18 and TRBJ1-3, with TRBD1 matching over 8 bases. V lost 1 base to trimming and J lost 0 bases; unmatched junction nucleotides: 5. This CDR3 is 17 amino acids long. Germline V gene lookup returns CDR1 KGHSH and CDR2 LQKENI.

This clone was seen repeatedly, ten times or more. The V gene is TRBV20-1, the J gene TRBJ1-6; D possibly corresponds to TRBD1 (5 bases). The CDR3 contains 15 residues. Germline assignment: CDR1 DFQATT and CDR2 SNEGSKA (reference sequence). V was shortened by 3 bases and J by 2 bases, with 11 bases between the two germline ends. CDR3 coding DNA: TGCAGTGCTAGTCAGGGAGTAACCTATAATTCACCCCTCCACTTT. This translates into CSASQGVTYNSPLHF.

The table lists this clone with many counts. The chain combines TRBV18 with TRBJ2-2; TRBD1 agrees at 7 bases. Germline values: CDR1 KGHSH, CDR2 LQKENI. V shed 6 bases and J 3 bases; nucleotides not matched to a gene: 7. The CDR3 runs to 15 residues. The DNA for the CDR3 is TGTGCCAGCTCCCCCGGGACAGACTACACCGGGGAGCTGTTTTTT. It is translated as CASSPGTDYTGELFF.

This clone was observed many times. In the same sample, other DNA sequences code for this CDR3. This chain uses TRBV2 with TRBJ2-1, with 7 bases aligning to TRBD1. This CDR3 is built from 13 residues. J was trimmed by 7 bases and V by 5 bases; bases with no gene match: 5. Looked up from germline, CDR1 is SNHLY and CDR2 is FYNNEI. The CDR3 coding sequence is TGTGCCAGCAGTCCAAACAGGGGAAATGAGCAGTTCTTC. Translating it yields CASSPNRGNEQFF.

This clone was recorded at least ten times. The chain links TRBV3-1 to TRBJ1-6, with a possible D match to TRBD1 (5 bases). The germline V gene has CDR1 LGHDT and CDR2 YNNKEL (reference sequence). This CDR3 contains 16 residues. V dropped 4 bases and J dropped 1 base, with 11 bases sitting between them. CDR3 amino acids: CASSPWDPSYNSPLHF. Here the CDR3 DNA reads TGTGCCAGCAGCCCTTGGGACCCATCCTATAATTCACCCCTCCACTTT.

Comment on this clone: The CDR3 end shows no conserved phenylalanine or tryptophan, and so a read error is likely. The DNA is omitted, as the CDR3 cannot be located on it reliably, and the CDR3 follows TCRdb's listing. V is TRBV18 and J is TRBJ2-5; the table assigns TRBD2, which was not confirmed against the DNA. Germline CDR1 is KGHSH and CDR2 is LQKENI. 15 amino acids form the CDR3, both terminal residues included. The CDR3 spells CASSPSREGLETKYC.

This clone appeared many times. The chain joins TRBV10-3 to TRBJ2-1, with D uncertain. V lost 4 bases to trimming and J lost 3 bases, with 4 bases between them. This CDR3 has 12 amino acids. Germline V gene data show CDR1 as ENHRY and CDR2 as SYGVKD. The CDR3 sequence: CAISGNYNEQFF. The CDR3 coding sequence is TGTGCCATCAGTGGGAACTACAATGAGCAGTTCTTC.

This clone was observed a few times. The chain is built from TRBV12-5 and TRBJ1-5, with D unclear. This CDR3 contains 15 residues. The V gene's germline CDR1 is LGHNT and CDR2 FRNRAP. Between the trimmed V and J ends, which lost 6 bases and 2 bases, there was a span of 14 bases. CDR3 region: CASGSRVVGNQPQHF. CDR3 sequence (DNA): TGTGCTAGTGGCTCCCGGGTTGTCGGCAATCAGCCCCAGCATTTT. The variable domain in full, with the rest retrieved from reference TRBV12-5 and TRBJ1-5, is DARVTQTPRHKVTEMGQEVTMRCQPILGHNTVFWYRQTMMQGLELLAYFRNRAPLDDSGMPKDRFSAEMPDATLATLKIQPSEPRDSAVYFCASGSRVVGNQPQHFGDGTRLSIL.

This clone was seen repeatedly, ten times or more. V usage is TRBV7-6 and J usage is TRBJ2-5; tentatively, D is TRBD1 or TRBD2 (5 bases each). Germline V gives CDR1 SGHVS, CDR2 FNYEAQ. With 5 bases removed from V and 5 bases from J, the gap between germline ends came to 12 bases. This CDR3 region has 13 residues. The CDR3 sequence: CASSPLEGETQYF. CDR3 DNA: TGTGCCAGCAGCCCTCTCGAGGGGGAGACCCAGTACTTC.

This clone was detected many times. The V gene is TRBV2, the J gene TRBJ2-1; TRBD2 might be the D (5 bases). This CDR3 is 12 amino acids long. CDR1 is SNHLY and CDR2 is FYNNEI in the germline V gene. Trimming took 5 bases from V and 9 from J, leaving 11 bases between them. This CDR3 is CASSPSRGEQFF. Here the CDR3 DNA reads TGTGCCAGCAGTCCTAGCCGGGGTGAGCAGTTCTTC.

A few counts support this clone. Other DNA sequences in the sample encode the same CDR3. The gene calls are TRBV19 and TRBJ1-2, with no clear D. V was clipped by 7 bases and J by 8 bases, with 23 bases between them. The germline V gene has CDR1 LNHDA and CDR2 SQIVND (reference sequence). CDR3 size: 15 residues. The CDR3 coding sequence is TGTGCCAGTACCACTCAAGCAAAGGGAGTACCCGGCTACACCTTC. Its protein is CASTTQAKGVPGYTF.

By sample share, this clone is medium-sized. The V and J genes are TRBV28 and TRBJ2-2; D gene unclear. From germline, CDR1 is MDHEN and CDR2 SYDVKM. The CDR3 consists of 14 residues. The V and J ends lost 0 bases and 0 bases respectively, with 2 bases between them. CDR3 region: CASSLWSNTGELFF. The CDR3, as DNA: TGTGCCAGCAGTTTATGGTCGAACACCGGGGAGCTGTTTTTT.

This clone came up a few times. This chain uses TRBV7-9 with TRBJ2-4, with D hard to call. The CDR3 extends over 16 amino acids. Per germline, CDR1 SEHNR and CDR2 FQNEAQ (reference sequence). V shed 4 bases and J shed 0 bases, with 13 bases lying between them. The CDR3 DNA follows: TGTGCCAGCAGCTCCCTTGGACGGCTAGCCAAAAACATTCAGTACTTC. Amino acid sequence: CASSSLGRLAKNIQYF.